What follows describes a single T cell receptor (beta chain). It was across several immunoSEQ plates that each subset's genomic DNA was evenly split. Method: immunoSEQ multiplex PCR; TCRdb's copy keeps in-frame clones and lacks some. The data hold roughly 490,000 clones, with 76% observed a single time. This sample is part of a study of shared clonotypes between healthy human individuals. The CDR3 runs to 16 residues. Per the germline V gene, CDR1 is SGHRS and CDR2 is YFSETQ. The V and J ends lost 4 bases and 7 bases, in that order; junction bases with no gene match: 10. Caucasian adults residing in Nashville, Tennessee made up all the donors.

This sequence was found in a woman aged 40 to 55 in good health. Some clones in this sample may be carry-over from other donors' samples. This sequence joins TRBV5-1 and TRBJ2-1; 11 nucleotides align to TRBD2. Sequencing was carried out using PBMCs. The CDR3 DNA is TGCGCCAGCAGCCTCTCGCCGGGACTAGCGGTTAATGAGCAGTTCTTC. Amino acids: CASSLSPGLAVNEQFF.